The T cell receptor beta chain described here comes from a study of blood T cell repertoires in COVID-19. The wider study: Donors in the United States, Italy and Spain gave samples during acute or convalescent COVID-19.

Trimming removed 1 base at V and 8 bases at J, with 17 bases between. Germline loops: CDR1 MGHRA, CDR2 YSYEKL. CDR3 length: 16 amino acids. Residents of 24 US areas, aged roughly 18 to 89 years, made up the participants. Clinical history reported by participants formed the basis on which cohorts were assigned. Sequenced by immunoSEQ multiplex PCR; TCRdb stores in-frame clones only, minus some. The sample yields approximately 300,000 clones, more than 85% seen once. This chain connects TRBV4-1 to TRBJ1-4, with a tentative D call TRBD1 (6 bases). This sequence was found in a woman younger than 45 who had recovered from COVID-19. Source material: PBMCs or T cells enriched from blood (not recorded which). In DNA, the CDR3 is TGCGCCAGCAGCCAAGGTCAACAGGGAAGTAGGGAAAAACTGTTTTTT. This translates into CASSQGQQGSREKLFF.